This TCR beta chain originates from a study of cytomegalovirus exposure and HLA in healthy donors. The study, taken as a whole, reports: Altogether, about 160 TCR beta chains were recorded as cytomegalovirus-associated. Follow-up analysis seemed to connect common viral pathogens with several of the most significant clusters identified.

Germline loops: CDR1 SEHNR, CDR2 FQNEAQ (reference sequence). V was pared by 5 bases and J by 4 bases, with 23 bases between. The CDR3 spans 17 residues. Donors showed nominal health when sampled, although they likely had unrecorded immune exposures. Comments on this clone: What it recognizes is unknown.

Researchers ran the PCR with 60 Vbeta and 13 Jbeta primers. In the original workflow: Later, roughly 77 million unique TCR beta chains were counted in an analysis, and 10 million to 12 million of them were shared. Measured with immunoSEQ multiplex PCR; TCRdb has only the in-frame clones, and not every one. D and trimming come from the DNA, and the V and J calls and clone size come from that table. Among about 230,000 clones listed, 77% were seen once. Sequencing was performed on PBMCs. The V call is TRBV7-9, the J call TRBJ1-1; TRBD1 is a possible D gene (5 bases). The TCR comes from an older woman in good health and CMV-seropositive. CDR3 sequence (DNA): TGTGCCAGCAGCACTCTCCTCGGGGGGGTAGGGACCACTGAAGCTTTCTTT. This gives the protein CASSTLLGGVGTTEAFF.